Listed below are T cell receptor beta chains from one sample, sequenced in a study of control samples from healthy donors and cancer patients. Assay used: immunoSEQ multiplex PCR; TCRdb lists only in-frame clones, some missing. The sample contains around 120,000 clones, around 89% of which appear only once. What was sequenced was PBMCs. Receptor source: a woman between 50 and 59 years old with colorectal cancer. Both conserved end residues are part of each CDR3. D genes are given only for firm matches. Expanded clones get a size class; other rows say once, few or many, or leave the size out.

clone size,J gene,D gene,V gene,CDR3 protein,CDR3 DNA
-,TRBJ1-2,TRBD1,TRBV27,CASSPRDRAGYGYTF,TGTGCCAGCAGTCCCCGGGACAGGGCGGGCTATGGCTACACCTTC
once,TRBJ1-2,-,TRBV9,CARRPGGGGHHGYTF,TGTGCCCGCCGCCCCGGGGGCGGGGGGCATCATGGCTACACCTTC
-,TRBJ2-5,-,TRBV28,CASSLAHQLPQYF,TGTGCCAGCAGTTTGGCCCATCAGTTGCCCCAGTACTTC
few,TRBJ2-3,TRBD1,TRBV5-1,CASSNGQGADTQYF,TGCGCCAGCAGCAACGGACAGGGTGCAGATACGCAGTATTTT
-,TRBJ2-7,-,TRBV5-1,CASSSYEQYF,TGCGCCAGCAGCTCTTACGAGCAGTACTTC
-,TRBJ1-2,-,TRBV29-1,CSETGADGYTF,TGCAGTGAGACAGGAGCGGATGGCTACACCTTC
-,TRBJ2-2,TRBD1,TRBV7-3,CASGTVTGELFF,TGTGCCAGCGGGACAGTGACCGGGGAGCTGTTTTTT
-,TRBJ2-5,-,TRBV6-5,CASSASWGRGETQYF,TGTGCCAGCAGCGCGAGTTGGGGAAGGGGAGAGACCCAGTACTTC
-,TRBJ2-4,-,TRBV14,CASSQDQGSRNIQYF,TGTGCCAGCAGCCAAGACCAGGGGTCCCGGAACATTCAGTACTTC
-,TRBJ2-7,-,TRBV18,CASSSRDGNSHEQYF,TGTGCCAGCTCAAGCCGGGACGGCAATTCTCACGAGCAGTACTTC
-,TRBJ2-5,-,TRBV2,CASSETSGATGTQYF,TGTGCCAGCAGTGAAACCAGTGGGGCGACTGGGACCCAGTACTTC
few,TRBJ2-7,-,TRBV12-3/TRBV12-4,CASSLADYEQYF,TGTGCCAGCAGTTTGGCAGACTACGAGCAGTACTTC
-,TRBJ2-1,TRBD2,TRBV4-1,CASSQELGGRTSGRAREQFF,TGCGCCAGCAGCCAAGAATTGGGGGGAAGGACTAGCGGGAGGGCCCGGGAGCAGTTCTTC
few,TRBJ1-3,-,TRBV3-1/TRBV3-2,CASSLGLSSSGNTIYF,TGTGCCAGCAGCCTAGGGCTGTCCAGCTCTGGAAACACCATATATTTT
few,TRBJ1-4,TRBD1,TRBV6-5,CATETTTGFEKLFF,TGTGCCACAGAGACAACGACAGGGTTTGAAAAACTGTTTTTT
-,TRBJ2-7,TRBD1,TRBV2,CASRRDRDTYEQYF,TGTGCCAGCAGACGGGACAGGGACACCTACGAGCAGTACTTC
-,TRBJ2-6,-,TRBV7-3,CASSPGGVASGANVLTF,TGTGCCAGCTCCCCGGGCGGAGTTGCCTCTGGGGCCAACGTCCTGACTTTC
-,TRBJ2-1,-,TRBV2,CASTFGGASVGEQFF,TGTGCCAGCACCTTTGGAGGGGCGTCCGTAGGGGAGCAGTTCTTC
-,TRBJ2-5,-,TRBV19,CASSRDTQETQYF,TGTGCCAGTAGTCGGGACACCCAAGAGACCCAGTACTTC
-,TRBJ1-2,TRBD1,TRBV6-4,CASRMTGGFGYTF,TGTGCCAGCAGGATGACAGGGGGCTTTGGCTACACCTTC
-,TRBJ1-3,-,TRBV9,CASSYPQGQGSGNTIYF,TGTGCCAGCAGCTATCCCCAGGGTCAGGGCTCTGGAAACACCATATATTTT
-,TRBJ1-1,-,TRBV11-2,CASSRNQEVNTEAFF,TGTGCCAGCAGCCGAAACCAGGAAGTGAACACTGAAGCTTTCTTT
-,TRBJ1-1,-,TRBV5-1,CASRFSGTNTEAFF,TGCGCCAGCAGATTTTCCGGGACAAACACTGAAGCTTTCTTT
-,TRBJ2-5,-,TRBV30,CAWSVGAGYMETQYF,TGTGCCTGGAGTGTGGGGGCAGGGTATATGGAGACCCAGTACTTC
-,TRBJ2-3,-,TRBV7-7,CASSLAPGASTDTQYF,TGTGCCAGCAGCTTAGCCCCAGGAGCCAGCACAGATACGCAGTATTTT
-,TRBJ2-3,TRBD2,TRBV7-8,CASSLFSSGGSTDTQYF,TGTGCCAGCAGCTTATTTTCAAGCGGGGGAAGCACAGATACGCAGTATTTT
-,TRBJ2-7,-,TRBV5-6,CASSFYRSYEQYF,TGTGCCAGCAGCTTTTACAGGTCCTACGAGCAGTACTTC
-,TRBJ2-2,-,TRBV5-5,CASRPPRDTGELFF,TGTGCCAGCCGACCTCCTAGAGACACCGGGGAGCTGTTTTTT
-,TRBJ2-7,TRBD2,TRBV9,CASSVSGGWDEQYF,TGTGCCAGCAGCGTTAGCGGGGGGTGGGACGAGCAGTACTTC
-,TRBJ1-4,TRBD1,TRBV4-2,CASSEGGDEKLFF,TGTGCCAGCAGCGAAGGGGGCGATGAAAAACTGTTTTTT
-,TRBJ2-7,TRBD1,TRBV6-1,CASSEGTGFAYEQYF,TGTGCCAGCAGTGAGGGGACAGGGTTCGCCTACGAGCAGTACTTC
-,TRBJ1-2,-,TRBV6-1,CASSLGSSGRGYTF,TGTGCCAGCAGCCTCGGGTCGTCGGGACGAGGCTACACCTTC
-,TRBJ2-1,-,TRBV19,CASSFGLARHNEQFF,TGTGCCAGTAGTTTCGGACTGGCCCGGCACAATGAGCAGTTCTTC
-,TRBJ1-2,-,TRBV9,CASSLRNYGYTF,TGTGCCAGCAGCCTTCGGAACTATGGCTACACCTTC
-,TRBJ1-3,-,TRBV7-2,CASSLGGPAAGNTIYF,TGTGCCAGCAGCTTAGGGGGACCGGCGGCTGGAAACACCATATATTTT
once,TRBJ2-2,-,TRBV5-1,CASRVGGANTGELFF,TGCGCCAGCAGGGTAGGCGGCGCGAACACCGGGGAGCTGTTTTTT
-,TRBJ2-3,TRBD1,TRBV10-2,CASSLDRGNTDTQYF,TGCGCCAGCAGCCTAGACAGGGGGAACACAGATACGCAGTATTTT
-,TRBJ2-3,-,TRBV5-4,CASSLVTGTTDTQYF,TGTGCCAGCAGCTTGGTCACAGGGACCACAGATACGCAGTATTTT
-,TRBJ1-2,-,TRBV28,CASSLFAVGYGYTF,TGTGCCAGCAGTTTATTTGCGGTGGGCTATGGCTACACCTTC
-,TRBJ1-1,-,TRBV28,CASSGSTEAFF,TGTGCCAGCAGCGGGTCCACTGAAGCTTTCTTT
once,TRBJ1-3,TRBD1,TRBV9,CASSAETGSENTIYF,TGTGCCAGCAGCGCCGAGACAGGGTCGGAAAACACCATATATTTT
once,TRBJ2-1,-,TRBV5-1,CASSLVGTAYNEQFF,TGCGCCAGCAGCTTGGTCGGGACCGCATACAATGAGCAGTTCTTC